This entry lists 16 T cell receptor beta chains sequenced from one sample in a study of blood T cell repertoires in COVID-19. The data were produced by immunoSEQ multiplex PCR, yet TCRdb's version contains in-frame clones alone and is incomplete. The sample lists around 72,000 clones, around 90% occurring once. Sequenced material: peripheral blood. These TCRs come from a man aged 50-59 years with acute or convalescent COVID-19.

The rearrangement uses TRBV23-1 and TRBJ1-1; 9 bases map to TRBD1. TRBV23-1 is marked as an open reading frame, function uncertain. The J segment lost 4 bases and the V segment lost 5 bases, leaving 5 bases of the junction unmatched. The CDR3 runs 14 residues. CDR3 nucleotide sequence: TGCGCCAGCAGTACAGGGGGCTTGTGCACTGAAGCTTTCTTT. It codes for CASSTGGLCTEAFF.

V is TRBV5-4 and J is TRBJ2-4; D might be TRBD1 (5 bases). The CDR3 is 16 residues long. The germline V gene has CDR1 SGHNT and CDR2 YYREEE (reference sequence). Trimming stripped 4 bases from V and 1 base from J, with 15 bases between. In DNA, the CDR3 is TGTGCCAGCAGCCCCGGGCAGGGTATGGCCAAAAACATTCAGTACTTC. Amino acids: CASSPGQGMAKNIQYF.

The chain links TRBV19 to TRBJ1-2; maybe TRBD1 (5 bases). V lost 5 bases and J lost 4, with 23 bases in between. This CDR3 comprises 17 residues. Germline loops: CDR1 LNHDA, CDR2 SQIVND (reference sequence). The CDR3 region is CASSPSSSGRELYGYTF. The CDR3 DNA sequence: TGTGCCAGTAGTCCCTCATCGTCAGGGCGCGAACTCTATGGCTACACCTTC.

CDR3 in DNA: TGTGCCAGTAGTCTTCAGCCGGGGAATGAGCAGTTCTTC. Amino acids: CASSLQPGNEQFF. The chain is built from TRBV19 and TRBJ2-1; possible D gene TRBD2, 5 bases. The germline V gene encodes CDR1 LNHDA and CDR2 SQIVND (reference sequence). V was clipped by 5 bases and J by 7 bases, with 12 bases between them. This CDR3 has 13 residues.

The chain couples TRBV19 to TRBJ2-1; 15 nucleotides match TRBD2. Germline V CDR1 and CDR2: LNHDA, SQIVND (reference sequence). Losses at the gene ends were 8 bases for V and 0 bases for J; bases not matched to a gene: 5. The CDR3 is made up of 17 amino acids. The CDR3 region is CASRGLAGGISYNEQFF. Written as DNA, the CDR3 is TGTGCCAGTCGAGGACTAGCGGGGGGGATCTCCTACAATGAGCAGTTCTTC. Combining the CDR3 with reference TRBV19 and TRBJ2-1 gives the whole variable domain DGGITQSPKYLFRKEGQNVTLSCEQNLNHDAMYWYRQDPGQGLRLIYYSQIVNDFQKGDIAEGYSVSREKKESFPLTVTSAQKNPTAFYLCASRGLAGGISYNEQFFGPGTRLTVL.

This clone was recorded a few times. V usage is TRBV15 and J usage is TRBJ2-2, with 7 positions matching TRBD2. The CDR3 spans 18 residues. J lost 4 bases, V lost 0 bases, and 11 bases had no gene match. Germline CDR1 reads LNHNV; CDR2 reads YYDKDF (reference sequence). The CDR3 nucleotides are TGTGCCACCAGCAGAGATTTAGTTGGCGGGGGTTTCACCGGGGAGCTGTTTTTT. This encodes CATSRDLVGGGFTGELFF.

The chain has TRBV7-8 and TRBJ2-7, with unresolved D. CDR1 SGHVS and CDR2 FQNEAQ come from the germline V gene. This CDR3 has 11 amino acids. V shed 3 bases and J shed 3 bases, with 3 bases lying between them. The CDR3 protein is CASSFSYEQYF. CDR3 sequence (DNA): TGTGCCAGCAGCTTTAGCTACGAGCAGTACTTC.

This chain uses TRBV6-4 with TRBJ2-3; tentative D call: TRBD2 (7 bases). Trimming left V 2 bases short and J 0 bases short, with 12 bases between. The CDR3 has 16 amino acids. Germline lookup yields CDR1 MRHNA and CDR2 SNTAGT. CDR3 in DNA: TGTGCCAGCAGTGACAGGGGGGGGCCTAGCACAGATACGCAGTATTTT. Its translation is CASSDRGGPSTDTQYF.

This clone occurred once. V and J are TRBV7-9 and TRBJ1-1, with D perhaps matching TRBD1 (6 bases). CDR3 length equals 14 residues. V lost 6 bases, J lost 1 base, and 12 bases lay in between. CDR1 is SEHNR, CDR2 FQNEAQ, per germline (reference sequence). The CDR3 region has the DNA TGTGCCAGCAGGACAACAGGGAAGAACACTGAAGCTTTCTTT. Encoded protein: CASRTTGKNTEAFF.

The chain carries TRBV5-4 and TRBJ2-5, with 10 bases aligning to TRBD2. Germline CDR1 SGHNT, CDR2 YYREEE (reference sequence). This CDR3 region has 15 residues. With V trimmed by 4 bases and J by 1 base, 4 bases remained unmatched. This chain's CDR3 is CASSLWTSGQETQYF. The CDR3 DNA reads as TGTGCCAGCAGCCTGTGGACTAGCGGCCAAGAGACCCAGTACTTC.

The rearrangement links TRBV24-1 to TRBJ1-5, with a weak D call TRBD1 (6 bases). Germline CDR1 and CDR2: KGHDR and SFDVKD. V dropped 1 base and J dropped 5 bases, with 14 bases sitting between them. The CDR3 loop spans 16 amino acids. The CDR3 region is CATSDFLHRADQPQHF. The DNA for the CDR3 is TGTGCCACCAGTGATTTCCTCCACAGGGCTGATCAGCCCCAGCATTTT.

V is TRBV2 and J is TRBJ1-4; maybe TRBD1 (5 bases). V gave up 6 bases and J gave up 5 bases, with 10 bases separating them. CDR3 length: 13 residues. Germline V gene sequence: CDR1 SNHLY, CDR2 FYNNEI. CDR3 in amino acids: CASRFDRNEKLFF. CDR3 sequence (DNA): TGTGCCAGCAGATTTGACAGAAATGAAAAACTGTTTTTT.

The J gene is TRBJ2-7, the V gene TRBV3-1 (or the pseudogene TRBV3-2); 7 nucleotides match TRBD1. The trim removed 3 bases at V and 5 bases at J, leaving 10 bases unmatched. Germline-derived CDR1 and CDR2 are LGHDT and YNNKEL (reference sequence). The CDR3 has 15 amino acids. This CDR3 is CASSQGQFGPDEQYF. For the CDR3, the DNA is TGTGCCAGCAGCCAGGGACAGTTTGGCCCGGACGAGCAGTACTTC.

The chain has TRBV19 and TRBJ2-1; the D gene is possibly TRBD1 (5 bases). The CDR3 covers 14 residues. Trimming took 5 bases from V and 2 from J, leaving 10 bases between them. Germline V gives CDR1 LNHDA, CDR2 SQIVND (reference sequence). The DNA for the CDR3 is TGTGCCAGTAGTCTCCAAGGGGCCTACAATGAGCAGTTCTTC. This gives the protein CASSLQGAYNEQFF.

The chain carries TRBV5-1 and TRBJ2-1, with 9 bases identical to TRBD2. Trimming cost V 4 bases and J 8 bases; bases outside gene matches: 10. The V gene's germline CDR1 is SGHRS and CDR2 YFSETQ. This CDR3 has 15 residues. The CDR3, as DNA: TGCGCCAGCAGCCCCCGGGCTAGCGGGGTATATGAGCAGTTCTTC. Translation gives CASSPRASGVYEQFF. The whole variable domain, filled in from reference TRBV5-1 and TRBJ2-1, reads KAGVTQTPRYLIKTRGQQVTLSCSPISGHRSVSWYQQTPGQGLQFLFEYFSETQRNKGNFPGRFSGRQFSNSRSEMNVSTLELGDSALYLCASSPRASGVYEQFFGPGTRLTVL.

This clone was counted once. The DNA of the CDR3 is TGTGCCAGAAGCACTCTAGGTAACAATGAGCAGTTCTTC. This encodes CARSTLGNNEQFF. The chain employs TRBV5-3 and TRBJ2-1, with no clear D. TRBV5-3 is known as an ORF, though its function is uncertain. The CDR3 has 13 residues. The germline V and J ends were trimmed by 4 bases and 5 bases, with 10 bases remaining between them.